The rows below give T cell receptor beta chains drawn from one sample of a study of blood T cell repertoires in COVID-19. Profiled with immunoSEQ multiplex PCR; TCRdb holds only in-frame clones, not every one. The data contain about 380,000 clones, more than 75% of them singletons. Sequencing was performed on PBMCs or T cells enriched from blood (not recorded which). The origin of the receptors is a woman younger than 30 who had recovered from COVID-19. The CDR3 runs from the conserved cysteine through the conserved F or W. The D gene is left open where the match is weak. A clone size is listed for some rows: how often the clone was seen (once, few, many), or a class if it is expanded.

d_call | j_call | v_call | clone_size | cdr3_aa | cdr3_nt
- | TRBJ1-2 | TRBV5-4 | - | CASSFRETNYGYTF | TGTGCCAGCAGCTTCAGGGAAACTAACTATGGCTACACCTTC
TRBD2 | TRBJ2-7 | TRBV18 | - | CASSSGLADTYEQYF | TGTGCCAGCTCATCGGGACTAGCGGATACCTACGAGCAGTACTTC
- | TRBJ2-1 | TRBV19 | - | CASKNRVGYDEQFF | TGTGCCAGTAAGAACAGGGTGGGGTATGATGAGCAGTTCTTC
- | TRBJ2-1 | TRBV30 | once | CAWALRSGNEQFF | TGTGCCTGGGCCTTACGCTCGGGGAATGAGCAGTTCTTC
- | TRBJ1-2 | TRBV27 | - | CASSSTSYGRTLIYGYTF | TGTGCCAGCAGTTCGACCTCATACGGGAGAACCCTCATCTATGGCTACACCTTC
- | TRBJ2-3 | TRBV4-3 | - | CASSQGLGTDTQYF | TGCGCCAGCAGCCAAGGACTTGGGACAGATACGCAGTATTTT
TRBD2 | TRBJ2-7 | TRBV6-5 | - | CASSSHREGYEQYF | TGTGCCAGCAGTTCCCACCGGGAGGGCTACGAGCAGTACTTC
TRBD1 | TRBJ1-1 | TRBV7-2 | - | CASSLVQGARGTEAFF | TGTGCCAGCAGCTTAGTTCAGGGGGCCCGGGGAACTGAAGCTTTCTTT
- | TRBJ1-2 | TRBV30 | - | CAWRKTPAGPNYGYTF | TGTGCCTGGAGAAAGACTCCGGCAGGGCCTAACTATGGCTACACCTTC
TRBD2 | TRBJ2-3 | TRBV10-3 | - | CAISGTSGGTDTQYF | TGTGCCATCTCCGGGACTAGCGGGGGAACAGATACGCAGTATTTT
- | TRBJ2-5 | TRBV2 | - | CASSTGTQYF | TGTGCCAGCAGTACAGGGACCCAGTACTTC
TRBD1 | TRBJ1-5 | TRBV5-8 | - | CASSLAGGGQPQHF | TGTGCCAGCAGCTTGGCAGGGGGCGGTCAGCCCCAGCATTTT
- | TRBJ2-6 | TRBV6-5 | - | CATVAGANVLTF | TGTGCCACTGTTGCTGGGGCCAACGTCCTGACTTTC
- | TRBJ2-7 | TRBV15 | - | CATSREVRGYEQYF | TGTGCCACCAGCAGAGAGGTCAGGGGCTACGAGCAGTACTTC
- | TRBJ1-2 | TRBV19 | - | CASSITQRDYGYTF | TGTGCCAGTAGTATCACCCAGCGGGATTATGGCTACACCTTC
TRBD1 | TRBJ1-5 | TRBV28 | - | CASSEPPGQGISNQPQHF | TGTGCCAGCAGCGAGCCTCCGGGACAGGGGATTAGCAATCAGCCCCAGCATTTT
- | TRBJ1-2 | TRBV20-1 | - | CSASRGGGYTF | TGCAGTGCATCAAGAGGGGGAGGCTACACCTTC
TRBD1 | TRBJ1-1 | TRBV27 | - | CASSLRTGHGTEAFF | TGTGCCAGCAGTTTACGGACAGGACATGGCACTGAAGCTTTCTTT
TRBD1 | TRBJ2-7 | TRBV7-6 | - | CASRSSGQGHYEQYF | TGTGCCAGCAGATCCTCCGGACAGGGGCACTACGAGCAGTACTTC
TRBD1 | TRBJ1-3 | TRBV4-3 | - | CASSQDPLTGISGNTIYF | TGCGCCAGCAGCCAAGATCCTTTGACAGGGATCTCTGGAAACACCATATATTTT
TRBD2 | TRBJ2-7 | TRBV19 | - | CASSPGLEEYEQYF | TGTGCCAGTAGCCCGGGACTAGAGGAGTACGAGCAGTACTTC
- | TRBJ2-5 | TRBV30 | - | CAWTTGIQETQYF | TGTGCCTGGACCACAGGGATCCAAGAGACCCAGTACTTC
TRBD1 | TRBJ1-2 | TRBV6-5 | - | CASRLQGRTNYGYTF | TGTGCCAGCAGACTACAGGGGAGGACTAACTATGGCTACACCTTC